This T cell receptor beta chain was captured in a study of blood T cell repertoires in COVID-19. Unmatched junction bases numbered 1, after V lost 3 bases and J lost 6 bases. CDR1 is SGHAT and CDR2 is FQNNGV in the germline V gene. The CDR3 has 12 amino acids. Only in-frame clones appear in the TCRdb table, and some are missing; sequencing was by immunoSEQ multiplex PCR. The sample carries some 460,000 clones, more than 85% recorded once. Sample: peripheral blood. J is TRBJ2-7 and V is TRBV11-2; 8 bases are shared with TRBD1. The clonotype comes from a woman aged 25-40 years with acute or convalescent COVID-19. CDR3 DNA: TGTGCCAGCAGCTTGACAGGGGTCGAGCAGTACTTC. It encodes CASSLTGVEQYF.